The TCR beta chain described here comes from a study of early T cells in non-severe SARS-CoV-2 infection. Study details: Unpaired chains resulted from sequencing bulk RNA of unsorted whole blood.

General study results and limits: Private and CD4 specificities were missed by VDJdb matching, skewed to anti-spike CD8.

The germline V gene encodes CDR1 SGHAT and CDR2 FQNNGV. The CDR3 contains 14 residues. Trimming took 5 bases from V and 5 from J, leaving 16 bases between them. Each cDNA molecule carried a unique molecular identifier. Via MiXCR, TCRdb re-called the 5' RACE reads, giving one row per CDR3 protein. The sample has 32,000 or so distinct CDR3 sequences, roughly 5.7% seen once; the top ten hold more than 4.5%. On this clonotype: What it binds is unknown.

The sample comprised whole blood. This sequence was found in an adult who was a healthcare worker with PCR-confirmed SARS-CoV-2 infection or an uninfected control (not recorded which). The chain uses TRBV11-2 and TRBJ2-7; TRBD2 might be the D (5 bases). The DNA for the CDR3 is TGTGCCAGCAGCAAGGAGACTAACACCCACGAGCAGTACTTC. Encoded protein: CASSKETNTHEQYF.